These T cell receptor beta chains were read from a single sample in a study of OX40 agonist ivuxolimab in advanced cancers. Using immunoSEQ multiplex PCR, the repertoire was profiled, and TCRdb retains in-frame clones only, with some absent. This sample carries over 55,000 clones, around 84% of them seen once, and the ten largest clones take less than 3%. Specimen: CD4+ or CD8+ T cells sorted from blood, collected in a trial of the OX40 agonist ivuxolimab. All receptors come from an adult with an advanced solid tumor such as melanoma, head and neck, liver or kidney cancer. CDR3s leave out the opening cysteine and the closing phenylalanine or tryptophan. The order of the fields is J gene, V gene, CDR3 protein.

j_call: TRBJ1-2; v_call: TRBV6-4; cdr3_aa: ASSDPIRGYYGYT
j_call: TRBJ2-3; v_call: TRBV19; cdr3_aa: ASSNRGTSGGFFSTDTQY
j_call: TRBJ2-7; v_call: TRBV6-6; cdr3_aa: ASSAPGGAEEQY
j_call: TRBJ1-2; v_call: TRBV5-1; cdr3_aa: ASSHQTVSNYGYT
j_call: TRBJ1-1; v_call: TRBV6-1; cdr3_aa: ASSEGGRRAF
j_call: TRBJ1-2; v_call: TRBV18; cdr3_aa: ASSPPAGINYGYT
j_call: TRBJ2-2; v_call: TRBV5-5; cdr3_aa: ASSSPGQGLRGTGELF
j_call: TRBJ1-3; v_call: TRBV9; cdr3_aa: ASSATGAGNTIY
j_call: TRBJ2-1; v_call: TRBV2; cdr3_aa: ASRGLAGYNEQF
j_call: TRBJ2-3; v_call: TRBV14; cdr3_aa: ASSQRVLAGSSTDTQY
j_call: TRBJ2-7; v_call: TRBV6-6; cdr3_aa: ASSYSGTGGGYEQY
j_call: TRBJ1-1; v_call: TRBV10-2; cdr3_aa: ASSETGGSTEAF
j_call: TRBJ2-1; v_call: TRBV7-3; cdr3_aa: ASKMAGGGGEQF
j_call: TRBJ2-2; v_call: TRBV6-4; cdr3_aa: ASSPDLPNTGELF
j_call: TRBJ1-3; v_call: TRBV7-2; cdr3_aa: ASSSGPNSGNTIY
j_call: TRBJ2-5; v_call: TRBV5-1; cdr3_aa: ASSLVGQGAVETQY
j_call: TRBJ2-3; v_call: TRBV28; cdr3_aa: ASRLVPTRPDTQY
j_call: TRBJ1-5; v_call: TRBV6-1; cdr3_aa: ASRTRTGNNQPQH
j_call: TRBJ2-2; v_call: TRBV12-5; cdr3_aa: ASALGVGQGNTGELF
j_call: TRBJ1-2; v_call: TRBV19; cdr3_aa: ASSIEGLLTYGYT
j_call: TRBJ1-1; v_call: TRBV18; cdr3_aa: ASSPIVKPPGDERNTEAF
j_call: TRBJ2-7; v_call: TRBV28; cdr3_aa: ASRMTSRRYEQY
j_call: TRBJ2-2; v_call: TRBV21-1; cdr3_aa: ASTKTLTLNTGELF